The clone carrying this T cell receptor (beta chain) was seen once. Germline values: CDR1 MNHNS, CDR2 SASEGT. The V end was cut by 4 bases, the J end by 4 bases, with 7 bases between. CDR3 length: 12 residues. This sample stems from a study of cytomegalovirus exposure and HLA in healthy donors. Study in general: The study's early data release held roughly 91 million unique TCRs from HLA-typed donors. Among the approximately 400 genotyped donors, 81% were placed in the Caucasian-associated ancestry cluster.

PCR amplification relied on 60 Vbeta primers (plus 13 Jbeta primers). Produced via immunoSEQ multiplex PCR; TCRdb's table is partial and in-frame only. The sample lists about 140,000 clones, 65% to 85% occurring once. This chain connects TRBV6-1 to TRBJ2-5; unclear D gene. Sequenced sample: PBMCs. The clonotype comes from a man between 50 and 59 years old in good health and CMV-seronegative. The CDR3 coding sequence is TGTGCCAGCAGTGTAATTTCAGAGACCCAGTACTTC. Protein sequence: CASSVISETQYF.